A single TCR beta chain is shown here with its context. What it recognizes is unknown. The PCR employed 60 Vbeta primers together with 13 Jbeta primers. Original analysis: In a later analysis, around 11 million of some 80 million unique beta chains occurred in at least two donors. Using immunoSEQ multiplex PCR, the repertoire was profiled, and TCRdb retains in-frame clones only, with some absent. The V and J calls and the clone size are those of that table, but D and trimming were determined from the DNA. The sample contains about 90,000 clones, around two thirds of which appear only once. The source of the sample is a study of cytomegalovirus exposure and HLA in healthy donors. Study-wide findings and caveats: Cytomegalovirus association was assigned to some 160 TCR beta chains.

This CDR3 comprises 12 residues. V gave up 5 bases and J gave up 2 bases, with 7 bases separating them. Germline V gene lookup returns CDR1 SEHNR and CDR2 FQNEAQ (reference sequence). The chain combines TRBV7-9 with TRBJ2-7, with D possibly being TRBD1 (5 bases). The specimen sequenced was PBMCs. The clonotype was recovered from a woman between 25 and 40 years old in good health and CMV-seropositive. The DNA of the CDR3 is TGTGCCAGCAGCGAAGGGGCCTACGAGCAGTACTTC. It yields the protein CASSEGAYEQYF. The variable domain in full, with the rest retrieved from reference TRBV7-9 and TRBJ2-7, is DTGVSQNPRHKITKRGQNVTFRCDPISEHNRLYWYRQTLGQGPEFLTYFQNEAQLEKSRLLSDRFSAERPKGSFSTLEIQRTEQGDSAMYLCASSEGAYEQYFGPGTRLTVT.